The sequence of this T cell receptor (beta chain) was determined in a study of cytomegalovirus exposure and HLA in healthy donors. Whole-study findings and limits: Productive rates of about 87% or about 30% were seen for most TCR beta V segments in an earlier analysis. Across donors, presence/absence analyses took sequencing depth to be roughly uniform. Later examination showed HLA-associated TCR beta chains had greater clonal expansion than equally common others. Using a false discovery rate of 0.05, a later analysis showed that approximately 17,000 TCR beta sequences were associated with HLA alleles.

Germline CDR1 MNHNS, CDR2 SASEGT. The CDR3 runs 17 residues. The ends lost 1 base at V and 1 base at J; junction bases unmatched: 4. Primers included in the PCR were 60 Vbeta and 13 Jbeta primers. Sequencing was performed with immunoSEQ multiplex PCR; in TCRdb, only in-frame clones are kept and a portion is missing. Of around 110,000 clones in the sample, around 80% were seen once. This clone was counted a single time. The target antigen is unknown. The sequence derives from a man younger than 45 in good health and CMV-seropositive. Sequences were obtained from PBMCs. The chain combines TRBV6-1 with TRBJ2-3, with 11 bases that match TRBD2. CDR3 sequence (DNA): TGTGCCAGCAGTGAAGTTCTTAGCGGGAGGGGCACAGATACGCAGTATTTT. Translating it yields CASSEVLSGRGTDTQYF.